Following are 20 T cell receptor beta chains from one sample sequenced in a study of blood T cell repertoires in COVID-19. Libraries were prepared by immunoSEQ multiplex PCR; TCRdb keeps only in-frame clonotypes and omits some of them. The sample records about 190,000 clones, 86% being singletons. Input material: peripheral blood. The origin of the receptors is a woman in her thirties with active or convalescent COVID-19.

The V call is TRBV2, the J call TRBJ2-7, with TRBD1 matching over 11 bases. Looked up from germline, CDR1 is SNHLY and CDR2 is FYNNEI. The CDR3 extends over 15 amino acids. Trimming removed 10 bases from V and 3 bases from J; junction bases left unmatched: 11. CDR3 region: CATGWTGQGGYEQYF. Written as DNA, the CDR3 is TGTGCCACTGGGTGGACGGGACAGGGGGGCTACGAGCAGTACTTC.

The V call is TRBV10-2, the J call TRBJ1-2, with 11 bases identical to TRBD1. The V gene's germline CDR1 is WSHSY and CDR2 SAAADI. Germline trimming cut 2 bases from V and 7 bases from J; bases unmatched to any gene: 6. This CDR3 contains 15 residues. CDR3 DNA: TGCGCCAGCAGTGAGATCGGACAGGGGGCCGTTGGCTACACCTTC. Translating gives CASSEIGQGAVGYTF.

This clone turned up a few times. V is TRBV15 and J is TRBJ1-2; 9 bases match TRBD1. The V and J ends lost 3 bases and 4 bases, in that order; junction bases with no gene match: 3. This CDR3 has 14 amino acids. The germline V gene encodes CDR1 LNHNV and CDR2 YYDKDF (reference sequence). CDR3 nucleotides: TGTGCCACCAGCAGGGACAGGGGCGGCTATGGCTACACCTTC. Protein product: CATSRDRGGYGYTF.

The chain couples TRBV18 to TRBJ2-7, with 8 bases aligning to TRBD1. V lost 3 bases to trimming and J lost 5 bases; unmatched junction nucleotides: 6. Germline V gives CDR1 KGHSH, CDR2 LQKENI. The CDR3 has 14 residues. In DNA, the CDR3 is TGTGCCAGCTCACCGGCGACAGGGGTCGACGAGCAGTACTTC. It specifies CASSPATGVDEQYF.

The V gene is TRBV30, the J gene TRBJ2-2; TRBD1 matches at 7 bases. Trimming cost V 3 bases and J 0 bases; bases outside gene matches: 4. Germline V lookup: CDR1 GTSNPN, CDR2 SVGIG (reference sequence). There are 15 residues in the CDR3. The CDR3 reads CAWREGTANTGELFF. The CDR3 DNA reads TGTGCCTGGAGGGAAGGGACAGCGAACACCGGGGAGCTGTTTTTT. Filled out from reference TRBV30 and TRBJ2-2, the complete variable domain reads SQTIHQWPATLVQPVGSPLSLECTVEGTSNPNLYWYRQAAGRGLQLLFYSVGIGQISSEVPQNLSASRPQDRQFILSSKKLLLSDSGFYLCAWREGTANTGELFFGEGSRLTVL.

V is TRBV19 and J is TRBJ2-1; 14 positions agree with TRBD2. Germline V lookup: CDR1 LNHDA, CDR2 SQIVND (reference sequence). V lost 3 bases to trimming and J lost 7 bases; unmatched junction nucleotides: 11. CDR3 length equals 18 residues. CDR3 in amino acids: CASSIVGRLAGGENEQFF. The CDR3 DNA sequence: TGTGCCAGTAGTATTGTGGGGAGACTAGCGGGAGGGGAGAATGAGCAGTTCTTC.

V usage is TRBV5-8 and J usage is TRBJ2-7; 7 positions match TRBD2. The CDR3 extends over 18 amino acids. The ends lost 4 bases at V and 0 bases at J; junction bases unmatched: 16. Germline CDR1 is SGHTS and CDR2 is YDEGEE. In DNA, the CDR3 is TGTGCCAGCAGCACGATGGGGGGGGGACCGACCCCCTCCTACGAGCAGTACTTC. Translation: CASSTMGGGPTPSYEQYF.

The chain couples TRBV14 to TRBJ1-6; TRBD1 agrees at 9 bases. The germline gives CDR1 SGHDN, CDR2 FVKESK. The CDR3 runs 14 residues. V shed 5 bases, J shed 14 bases, and the junction held 10 bases outside the gene matches. The CDR3 DNA follows: TGTGCCAGCAGCGACCCGGGACAGGGATGGACCCTCCACTTT. Translated: CASSDPGQGWTLHF.

The rearrangement links TRBV6-5 to TRBJ1-2; no firm D call. The CDR3 has 14 amino acids. V was clipped by 0 bases and J by 7 bases, with 12 bases between them. Per germline, CDR1 MNHEY and CDR2 SVGAGI. CDR3 nucleotides: TGTGCCAGCAGTTACTCGAGGGCCAGGAGTGGCTACACCTTC. It is translated as CASSYSRARSGYTF.

J is TRBJ2-1 and V is TRBV7-6; 16 bases match TRBD2. The CDR3 runs 15 residues. V lost 4 bases to trimming and J lost 14 bases; unmatched junction nucleotides: 8. CDR1 is SGHVS and CDR2 is FNYEAQ in the germline V gene. The CDR3 DNA follows: TGTGCCAGCAGCTCGGGACTAGCGGGAGGGCACCCGAAGTTCTTC. It encodes CASSSGLAGGHPKFF.

V usage is TRBV11-2 and J usage is TRBJ2-2; 10 positions match TRBD1. Per germline, CDR1 SGHAT and CDR2 FQNNGV. This CDR3 comprises 15 residues. V lost 7 bases and J lost 6; bases outside the gene matches: 8. CDR3 DNA: TGTGCCAGCAACTCCAGACAGGGGGCTTCCGGGGAGCTGTTTTTT. Translating gives CASNSRQGASGELFF.

The chain joins TRBV7-9 to TRBJ2-1; 8 bases agree with TRBD1. Looked up from germline, CDR1 is SEHNR and CDR2 is FQNEAQ (reference sequence). The CDR3 spans 16 residues. Unmatched junction bases numbered 8, after V lost 0 bases and J lost 7 bases. The CDR3 nucleotides read TGTGCCAGCAGCTTAGCGCGGCAGGGGGCGCAGAATGAGCAGTTCTTC. It encodes CASSLARQGAQNEQFF.

This clone was observed once. V gene TRBV2 combines with J gene TRBJ1-2; TRBD1 matches 7 bases. The junction had 21 bases not matched to a gene; V was cut back by 6 bases and J by 11 bases. Germline CDR1 SNHLY, CDR2 FYNNEI. The CDR3 runs 16 residues. The CDR3 reads CASRTGQTAYRQGYTF. The CDR3 coding sequence is TGTGCCAGCAGAACGGGACAGACTGCCTATCGCCAGGGGTACACCTTC. Complete variable domain (other parts from reference TRBV2 and TRBJ1-2): EPEVTQTPSHQVTQMGQEVILRCVPISNHLYFYWYRQILGQKVEFLVSFYNNEISEKSEIFDDQFSVERPDGSNFTLKIRSTKLEDSAMYFCASRTGQTAYRQGYTFGSGTRLTVV.

The chain employs TRBV7-6 and TRBJ2-3; 10 nucleotides line up with TRBD2. V shed 5 bases, J shed 4 bases, and the junction held 9 bases outside the gene matches. CDR1 is SGHVS, CDR2 FNYEAQ, per germline. The CDR3 contains 16 residues. The CDR3: CASSPTRAGGADTQYF. In nucleotides, the CDR3 is TGTGCCAGCAGCCCAACTAGAGCGGGAGGGGCAGATACGCAGTATTTT.

The rearrangement joins TRBV5-8 to TRBJ2-5; the match to TRBD2 covers 9 bases. J was trimmed by 3 bases and V by 4 bases; bases with no gene match: 1. CDR3 length: 13 amino acids. Germline CDR1 is SGHTS and CDR2 is YDEGEE. The CDR3 spells CASSGGGEETQYF. The CDR3 nucleotides read TGTGCCAGCAGCGGCGGGGGGGAAGAGACCCAGTACTTC.

The genes are TRBV5-1 and TRBJ2-3, with TRBD1 matching over 11 bases. V gave up 4 bases and J gave up 5 bases; unmatched junction bases: 6. There are 15 residues in the CDR3. CDR1 is SGHRS and CDR2 is YFSETQ in the germline V gene. The CDR3 DNA reads TGCGCCAGCAGCGCAGGGACAGGGGGGAAAGATACGCAGTATTTT. It is translated as CASSAGTGGKDTQYF.

The chain carries TRBV7-9 and TRBJ2-1; maybe TRBD2 (5 bases). Per the germline V gene, CDR1 is SEHNR and CDR2 is FQNEAQ (reference sequence). CDR3 size: 17 residues. The V gene lost 1 base and the J gene lost 4 bases, with 17 bases spanning the gap. The CDR3 is CASSLEGAKYRYNEQFF. The CDR3 DNA reads as TGTGCCAGCAGCTTAGAGGGAGCAAAGTATAGATACAATGAGCAGTTCTTC.

The V gene is TRBV6-4, the J gene TRBJ1-3; possibly TRBD1 for D (6 bases). There are 15 residues in the CDR3. Germline-derived CDR1 and CDR2 are MRHNA and SNTAGT. Trimming removed 6 bases at V and 0 bases at J, with 12 bases between. In nucleotides, the CDR3 is TGTGCCAGCAGCCCCGGGACACCCTCTGGAAACACCATATATTTT. Amino acid sequence: CASSPGTPSGNTIYF.

The V and J genes are TRBV7-9 and TRBJ1-6, with 10 bases matching TRBD1. The germline gives CDR1 SEHNR, CDR2 FQNEAQ (reference sequence). J lost 10 bases, V lost 3 bases, and 3 bases had no gene match. There are 14 residues in the CDR3. In DNA, the CDR3 is TGTGCCAGCAGCTTCGGGACAGGGGCGTCACCCCTCCACTTT. Translating it yields CASSFGTGASPLHF.

The chain joins TRBV2 to TRBJ1-2, with a weak D call TRBD1 (6 bases). CDR1 and CDR2 from the germline V gene are SNHLY and FYNNEI. The CDR3 sequence is 11 residues long. V was trimmed by 8 bases and J by 5 bases, leaving 9 bases between them. The CDR3: CASVQGYGYTF. CDR3 sequence (DNA): TGTGCCAGCGTGCAGGGGTATGGCTACACCTTC.